The clone carrying this T cell receptor (beta chain) has ten or more counts. Its target is not known. The authors produced TCR alpha and TCR beta cDNA libraries with sample barcodes and UMIs by 5'RACE using constant-segment primers. MiXCR, run by TCRdb on the 5' RACE reads, gives a single entry per CDR3 protein. The sample yields fewer than 50,000 distinct CDR3 sequences, 6% to 8.5% seen once. These data belong to a study of T-cell memory formation after mild COVID-19. Study-wide background: TCR clusters largely stayed donor specific. General observations from the study: CD8+ contracting clones occupied EMRA, while CD4+ ones occupied mainly CM and EM. The authors left the SARS-CoV-2 specificity of second-wave clones peaking on day 37 unconfirmed.

Germline V CDR1 and CDR2: SGDLS, YYNGEE. CDR3 length: 12 residues. Trimming left V 4 bases short and J 8 bases short, with 12 bases between. This clonotype originated in an adult who had mild COVID-19 (a few samples of this study predate the infection). Cell type and time point are not known. The sample comprised PBMCs or a T cell subset sorted from them (not recorded which). The V and J genes are TRBV9 and TRBJ1-1; D may be TRBD1 (5 bases). CDR3 residues: CASSKTDSEAFF. DNA for the CDR3: TGTGCCAGCAGCAAAACAGACAGCGAAGCTTTCTTT. Based on the CDR3 plus reference TRBV9 and TRBJ1-1, the full variable domain is DSGVTQTPKHLITATGQRVTLRCSPRSGDLSVYWYQQSLDQGLQFLIQYYNGEERAKGNILERFSAQQFPDLHSELNLSSLELGDSALYFCASSKTDSEAFFGQGTRLTVV.